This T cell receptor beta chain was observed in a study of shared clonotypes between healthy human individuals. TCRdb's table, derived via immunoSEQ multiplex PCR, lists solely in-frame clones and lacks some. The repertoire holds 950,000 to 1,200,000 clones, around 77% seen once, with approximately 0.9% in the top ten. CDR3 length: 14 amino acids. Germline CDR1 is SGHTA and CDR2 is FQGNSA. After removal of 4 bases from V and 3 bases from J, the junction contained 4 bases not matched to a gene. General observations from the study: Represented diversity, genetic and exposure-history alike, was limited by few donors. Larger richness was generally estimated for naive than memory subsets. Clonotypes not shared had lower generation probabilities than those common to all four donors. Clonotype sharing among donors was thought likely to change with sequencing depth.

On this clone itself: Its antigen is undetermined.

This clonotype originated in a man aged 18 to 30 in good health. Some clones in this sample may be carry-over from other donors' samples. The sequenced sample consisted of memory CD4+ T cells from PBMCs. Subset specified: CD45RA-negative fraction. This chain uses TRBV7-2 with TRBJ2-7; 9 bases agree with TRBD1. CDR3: CASSWGGQGYEQYF. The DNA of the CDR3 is TGTGCCAGCAGCTGGGGGGGACAGGGCTACGAGCAGTACTTC.